This T cell receptor (beta chain) was documented in a study of cytomegalovirus exposure and HLA in healthy donors. Across the study: In a later analysis, it was reported that the 110 or so validation repertoires had been produced on the same platform as the 500 to 850 repertoires belonging to the first cohort. General study findings and limits: Associated with cytomegalovirus, according to the listing, were around 160 TCR beta chains. Later, an analysis found that TCR clusters from the first cohort tended to co-occur in the 110 or so validation repertoires.

Sequencing was performed with immunoSEQ multiplex PCR; in TCRdb, only in-frame clones are kept and a portion is missing. The data hold hundreds of thousands of clones, with over 75% observed a single time. J lost 4 bases, V lost 5 bases, and 4 bases had no gene match. The CDR3 runs to 13 residues. Germline CDR1 reads MDHEN; CDR2 reads SYDVKM. The donors belonged to the approximately 110-subject validation cohort, separate from the roughly 650-subject first cohort. Turning to this clone: Its antigen is not identified. Other DNA sequences of this sample code for an identical CDR3.

The chain recombines TRBV28 with TRBJ1-2, with TRBD1 identical over 7 bases. This sequence originates from a woman aged 18-30 years in good health and CMV-seropositive. Sequenced: PBMCs. This CDR3 reads CASSLRDSYGYTF. The CDR3 DNA is TGTGCCAGCAGTCTCCGGGACAGCTATGGCTACACCTTC.